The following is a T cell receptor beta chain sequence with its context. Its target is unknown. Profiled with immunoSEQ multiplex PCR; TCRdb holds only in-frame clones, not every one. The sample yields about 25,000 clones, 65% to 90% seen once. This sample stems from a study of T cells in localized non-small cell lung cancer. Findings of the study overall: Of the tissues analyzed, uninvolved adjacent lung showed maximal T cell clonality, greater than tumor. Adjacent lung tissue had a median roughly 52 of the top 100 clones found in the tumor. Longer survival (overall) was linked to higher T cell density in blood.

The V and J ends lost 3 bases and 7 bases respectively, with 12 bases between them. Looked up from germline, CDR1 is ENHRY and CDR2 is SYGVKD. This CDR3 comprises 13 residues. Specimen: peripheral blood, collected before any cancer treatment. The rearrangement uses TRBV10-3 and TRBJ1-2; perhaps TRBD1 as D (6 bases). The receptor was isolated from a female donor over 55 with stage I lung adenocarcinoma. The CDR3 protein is CAISEGQRGGYTF. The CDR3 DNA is TGTGCCATCAGTGAAGGACAGAGGGGTGGCTACACCTTC.